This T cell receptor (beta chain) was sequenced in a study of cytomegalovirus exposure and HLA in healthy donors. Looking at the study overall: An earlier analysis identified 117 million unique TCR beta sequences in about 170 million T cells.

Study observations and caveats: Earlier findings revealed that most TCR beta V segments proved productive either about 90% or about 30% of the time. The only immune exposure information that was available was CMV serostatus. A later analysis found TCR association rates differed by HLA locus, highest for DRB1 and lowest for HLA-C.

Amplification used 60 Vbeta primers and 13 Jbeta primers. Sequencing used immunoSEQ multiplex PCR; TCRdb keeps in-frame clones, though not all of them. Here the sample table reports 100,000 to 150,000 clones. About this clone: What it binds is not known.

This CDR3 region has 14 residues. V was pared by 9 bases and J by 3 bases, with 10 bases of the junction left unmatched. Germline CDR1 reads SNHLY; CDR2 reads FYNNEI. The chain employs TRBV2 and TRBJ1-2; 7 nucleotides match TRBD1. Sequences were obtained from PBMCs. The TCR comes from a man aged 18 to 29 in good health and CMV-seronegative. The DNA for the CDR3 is TGTGCCAGAAGAAGACAGGGAGAAGACTATGGCTACACCTTC. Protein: CARRRQGEDYGYTF. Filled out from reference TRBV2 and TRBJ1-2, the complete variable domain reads EPEVTQTPSHQVTQMGQEVILRCVPISNHLYFYWYRQILGQKVEFLVSFYNNEISEKSEIFDDQFSVERPDGSNFTLKIRSTKLEDSAMYFCARRRQGEDYGYTFGSGTRLTVV.